This T cell receptor beta chain is drawn from a study of blood T cell repertoires in COVID-19. CDR1 is MGHRA and CDR2 is YSYEKL in the germline V gene. CDR3 length: 16 residues. Trimming at V came to 5 bases and at J to 7 bases, leaving 7 bases not matched to a gene. Clones were sequenced by immunoSEQ multiplex PCR, and TCRdb holds only the in-frame ones, with some missing. The sample includes 100,000 to 150,000 clones, about four fifths of them seen just once. This receptor was identified in a man aged 35-49 years with active or convalescent COVID-19. The sample taken for sequencing was peripheral blood. The V and J genes are TRBV4-1 and TRBJ2-1, with 14 bases aligning to TRBD2. The CDR3 DNA is TGCGCCAGCAGCGTACCGACTAGCGGGGGGGCAAATGAGCAGTTCTTC. Its translation is CASSVPTSGGANEQFF.